The source of this TCR beta chain is a study of CD4 T cells in relation to SARS-CoV-2 and coronaviruses. Study overall: ViraFEST: approximately nine-day antigen culture of PBMCs, then TCR beta CDR3 sequencing.

Only in-frame clones appear in the TCRdb table, and some are missing; sequencing was by immunoSEQ multiplex PCR. Here the sample spans tens of thousands of clones, roughly 73% being singletons. The CDR3 is made up of 14 amino acids. CDR1 is SNHLY and CDR2 is FYNNEI in the germline V gene. Between the trimmed V and J ends, which lost 3 bases and 8 bases, there was a span of 13 bases. Worth noting for this clone: Its antigen is not identified.

Study results and limitations: Each donor contributed either pre-pandemic or post-infection samples, not both. Crossreactivity was assessed only for spike protein, not other viral proteins.

V usage is TRBV2 and J usage is TRBJ1-4, with TRBD1 as a possible D gene (6 bases). Sequencing input: memory CD4+ T cells from PBMCs, cultured in vitro. The TCR originated in an adult with COVID-19. The DNA of the CDR3 is TGTGCCAGCAGTGACAGCAGGGGCGGCGAAAAACTGTTTTTT. Its translation: CASSDSRGGEKLFF.